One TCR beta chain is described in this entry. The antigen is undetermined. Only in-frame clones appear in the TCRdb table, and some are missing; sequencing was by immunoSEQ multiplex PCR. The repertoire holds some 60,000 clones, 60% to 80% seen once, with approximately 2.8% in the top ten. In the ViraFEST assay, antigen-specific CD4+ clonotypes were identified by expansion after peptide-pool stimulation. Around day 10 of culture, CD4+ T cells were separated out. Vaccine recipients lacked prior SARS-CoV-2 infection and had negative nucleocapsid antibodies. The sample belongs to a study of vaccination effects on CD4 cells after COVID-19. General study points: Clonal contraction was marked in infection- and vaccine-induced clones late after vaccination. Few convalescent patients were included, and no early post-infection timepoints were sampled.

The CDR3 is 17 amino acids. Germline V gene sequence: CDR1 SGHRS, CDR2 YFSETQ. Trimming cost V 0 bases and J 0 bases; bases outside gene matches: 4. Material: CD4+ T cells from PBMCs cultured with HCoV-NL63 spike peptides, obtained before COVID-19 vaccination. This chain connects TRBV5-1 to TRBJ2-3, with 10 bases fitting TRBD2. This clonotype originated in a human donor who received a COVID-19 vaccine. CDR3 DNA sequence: TGCGCCAGCAGCTTGGGAAGGACTAGCGGTAGCACAGATACGCAGTATTTT. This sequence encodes CASSLGRTSGSTDTQYF.